This note documents a single T cell receptor (beta chain) sequence. Time point indicated: pre-sensitization, week 0. Treatment: therapeutic diphenylcyclopropenone sensitization with weekly scalp DPC. The data belong to a study of human T cells and chemical hapten exposure. TCRdb processed the RACE reads anew with MiXCR; each CDR3 protein has one entry. The sample shows 150,000 to 200,000 distinct CDR3 sequences, approximately 31% of them seen only once. The V gene lost 3 bases and the J gene lost 4 bases, with 14 bases spanning the gap. CDR3 size: 15 residues. Germline loops: CDR1 SGDLS, CDR2 YYNGEE. The sequence came from a woman aged 25-40 years with alopecia areata. Some clones in this sample may be carry-over from other donors' samples. The chain joins TRBV9 to TRBJ1-3, with D perhaps TRBD1 (5 bases). The specimen was whole blood, collected in connection with sensitization to the hapten diphenylcyclopropenone (DPC). DNA of the CDR3: TGTGCCAGCAGCGGAGCAGGGCTCAACGGAAACACCATATATTTT. This encodes CASSGAGLNGNTIYF.